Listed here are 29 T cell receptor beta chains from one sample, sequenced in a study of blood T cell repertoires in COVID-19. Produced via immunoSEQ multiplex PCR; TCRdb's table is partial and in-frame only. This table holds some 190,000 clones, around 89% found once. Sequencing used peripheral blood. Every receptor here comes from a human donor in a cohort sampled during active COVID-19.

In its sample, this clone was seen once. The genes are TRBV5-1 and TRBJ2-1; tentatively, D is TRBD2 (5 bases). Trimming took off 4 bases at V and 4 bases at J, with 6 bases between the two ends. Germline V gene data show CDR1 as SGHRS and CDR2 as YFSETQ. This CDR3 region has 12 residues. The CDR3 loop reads CASSPGYNEQFF. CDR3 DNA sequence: TGCGCCAGCAGCCCGGGATACAATGAGCAGTTCTTC.

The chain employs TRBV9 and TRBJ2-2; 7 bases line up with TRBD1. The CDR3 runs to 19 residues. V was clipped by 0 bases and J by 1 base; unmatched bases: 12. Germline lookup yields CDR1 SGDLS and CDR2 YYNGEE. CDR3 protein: CASSVASTTYRGNTGELFF. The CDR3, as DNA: TGTGCCAGCAGCGTAGCCTCAACCACTTACAGGGGGAACACCGGGGAGCTGTTTTTT.

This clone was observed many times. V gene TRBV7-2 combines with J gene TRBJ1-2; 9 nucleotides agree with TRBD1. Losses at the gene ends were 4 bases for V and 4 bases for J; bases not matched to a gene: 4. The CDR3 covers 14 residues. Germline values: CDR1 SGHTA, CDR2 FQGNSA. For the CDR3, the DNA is TGTGCCAGCAGCTCACAGGGGGCGGTCTATGGCTACACCTTC. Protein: CASSSQGAVYGYTF.

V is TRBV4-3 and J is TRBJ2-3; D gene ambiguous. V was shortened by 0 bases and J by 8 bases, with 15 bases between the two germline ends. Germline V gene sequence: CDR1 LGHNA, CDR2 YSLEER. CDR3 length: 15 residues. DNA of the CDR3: TGCGCCAGCAGCCAAGAGACCGGAACTGGGCGTACGCAGTATTTT. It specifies CASSQETGTGRTQYF.

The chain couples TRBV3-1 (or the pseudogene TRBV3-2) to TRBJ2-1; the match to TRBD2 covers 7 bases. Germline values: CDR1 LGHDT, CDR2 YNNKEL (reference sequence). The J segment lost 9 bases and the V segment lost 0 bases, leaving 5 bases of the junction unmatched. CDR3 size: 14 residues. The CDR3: CASSQERESGEQFF. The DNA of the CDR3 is TGTGCCAGCAGCCAAGAGCGGGAGTCCGGTGAGCAGTTCTTC.

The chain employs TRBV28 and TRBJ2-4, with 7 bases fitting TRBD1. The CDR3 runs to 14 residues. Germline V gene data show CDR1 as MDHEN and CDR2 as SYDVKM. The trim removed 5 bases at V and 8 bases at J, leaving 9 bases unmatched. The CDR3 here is CASSLRQGRYIQYF. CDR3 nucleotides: TGTGCCAGCAGTCTGCGACAGGGAAGGTACATTCAGTACTTC. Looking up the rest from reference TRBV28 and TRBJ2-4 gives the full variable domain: DVKVTQSSRYLVKRTGEKVFLECVQDMDHENMFWYRQDPGLGLRLIYFSYDVKMKEKGDIPEGYSVSREKKERFSLILESASTNQTSMYLCASSLRQGRYIQYFGAGTRLSVL.

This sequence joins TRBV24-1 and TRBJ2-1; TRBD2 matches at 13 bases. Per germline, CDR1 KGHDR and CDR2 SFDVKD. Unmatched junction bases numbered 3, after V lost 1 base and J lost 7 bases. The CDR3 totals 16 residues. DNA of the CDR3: TGTGCCACCAGTGATTTCGGACTAGCGGGGGATAATGAGCAGTTCTTC. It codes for CATSDFGLAGDNEQFF.

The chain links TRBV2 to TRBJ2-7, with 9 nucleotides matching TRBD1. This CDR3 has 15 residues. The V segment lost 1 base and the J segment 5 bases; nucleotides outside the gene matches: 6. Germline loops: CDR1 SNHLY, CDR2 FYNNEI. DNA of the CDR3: TGTGCCAGCAGTGAAGTGGGACAGGGCAGAGACGAGCAGTACTTC. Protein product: CASSEVGQGRDEQYF.

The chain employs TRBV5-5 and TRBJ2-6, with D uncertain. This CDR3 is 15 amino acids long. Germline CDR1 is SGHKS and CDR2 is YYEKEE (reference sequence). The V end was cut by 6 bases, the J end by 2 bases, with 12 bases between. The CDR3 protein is CASTTHDPGANVLTF. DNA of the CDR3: TGTGCCAGCACTACTCACGATCCTGGGGCCAACGTCCTGACTTTC.

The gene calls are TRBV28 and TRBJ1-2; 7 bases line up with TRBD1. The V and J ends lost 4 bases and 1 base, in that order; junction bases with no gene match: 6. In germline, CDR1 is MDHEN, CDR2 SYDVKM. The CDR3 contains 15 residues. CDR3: CASSSAGTVNYGYTF. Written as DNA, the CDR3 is TGTGCCAGCAGTTCCGCCGGGACAGTTAACTATGGCTACACCTTC.

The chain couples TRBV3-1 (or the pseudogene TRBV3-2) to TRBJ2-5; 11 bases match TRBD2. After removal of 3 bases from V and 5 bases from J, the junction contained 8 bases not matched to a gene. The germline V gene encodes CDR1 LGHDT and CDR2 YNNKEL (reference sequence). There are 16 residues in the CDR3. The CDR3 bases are TGTGCCAGCAGCCACCATAGCGGGGGGGCCTGGGAGACCCAGTACTTC. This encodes CASSHHSGGAWETQYF.

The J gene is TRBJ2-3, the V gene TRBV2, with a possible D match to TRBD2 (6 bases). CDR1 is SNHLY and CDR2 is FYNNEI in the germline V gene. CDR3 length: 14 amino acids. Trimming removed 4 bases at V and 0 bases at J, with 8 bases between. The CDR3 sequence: CASSVGTSTDTQYF. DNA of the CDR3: TGTGCCAGCAGTGTAGGGACTAGCACAGATACGCAGTATTTT. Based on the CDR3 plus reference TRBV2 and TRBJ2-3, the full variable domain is EPEVTQTPSHQVTQMGQEVILRCVPISNHLYFYWYRQILGQKVEFLVSFYNNEISEKSEIFDDQFSVERPDGSNFTLKIRSTKLEDSAMYFCASSVGTSTDTQYFGPGTRLTVL.

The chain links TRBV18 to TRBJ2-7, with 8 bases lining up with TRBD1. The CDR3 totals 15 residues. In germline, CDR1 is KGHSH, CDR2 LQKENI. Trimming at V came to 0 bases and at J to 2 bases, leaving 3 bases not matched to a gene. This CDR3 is CASSPPEGQAYEQYF. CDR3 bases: TGTGCCAGCTCACCACCGGAGGGACAGGCCTACGAGCAGTACTTC.

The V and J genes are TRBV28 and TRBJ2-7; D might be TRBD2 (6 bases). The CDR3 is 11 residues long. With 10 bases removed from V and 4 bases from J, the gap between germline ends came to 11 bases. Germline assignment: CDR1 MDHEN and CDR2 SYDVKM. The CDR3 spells CATHGGYEQYF. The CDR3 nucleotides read TGTGCCACCCACGGGGGTTACGAGCAGTACTTC. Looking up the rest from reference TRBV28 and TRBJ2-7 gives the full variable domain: DVKVTQSSRYLVKRTGEKVFLECVQDMDHENMFWYRQDPGLGLRLIYFSYDVKMKEKGDIPEGYSVSREKKERFSLILESASTNQTSMYLCATHGGYEQYFGPGTRLTVT.

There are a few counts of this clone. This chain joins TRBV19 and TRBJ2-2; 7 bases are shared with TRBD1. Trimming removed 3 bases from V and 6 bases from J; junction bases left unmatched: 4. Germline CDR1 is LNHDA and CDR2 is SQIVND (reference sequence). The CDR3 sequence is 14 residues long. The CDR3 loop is CASSMTGWAGELFF. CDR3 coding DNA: TGTGCCAGTAGTATGACAGGGTGGGCCGGGGAGCTGTTTTTT.

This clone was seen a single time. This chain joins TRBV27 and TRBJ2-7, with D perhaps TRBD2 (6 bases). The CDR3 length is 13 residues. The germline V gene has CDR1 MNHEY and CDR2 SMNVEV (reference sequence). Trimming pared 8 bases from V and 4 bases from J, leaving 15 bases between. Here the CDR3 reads CASQTGTGYEQYF. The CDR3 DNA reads TGTGCCAGCCAGACCGGGACTGGATACGAGCAGTACTTC.

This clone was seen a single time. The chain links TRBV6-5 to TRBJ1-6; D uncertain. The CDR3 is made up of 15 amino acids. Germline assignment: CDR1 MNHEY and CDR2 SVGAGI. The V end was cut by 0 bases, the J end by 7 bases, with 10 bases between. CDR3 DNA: TGTGCCAGCAGTTACTCGCCAGGATACAATTCACCCCTCCACTTT. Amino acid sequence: CASSYSPGYNSPLHF.

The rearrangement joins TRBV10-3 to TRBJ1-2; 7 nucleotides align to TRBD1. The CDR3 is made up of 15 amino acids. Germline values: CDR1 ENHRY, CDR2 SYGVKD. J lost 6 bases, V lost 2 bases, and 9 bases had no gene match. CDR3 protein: CAISEGRGRLNGYTF. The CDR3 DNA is TGTGCCATCAGTGAGGGAAGGGGGCGCCTGAATGGCTACACCTTC.

The CDR3, as DNA: TGTGCCAGCAGCCAAGCCCCCAGGACAGGGGGGGAGTGGGAGCAGTACTTC. Residues: CASSQAPRTGGEWEQYF. The chain combines TRBV3-1 (or the pseudogene TRBV3-2) with TRBJ2-7, with 10 bases that match TRBD1. The germline gives CDR1 LGHDT, CDR2 YNNKEL (reference sequence). The CDR3 consists of 17 residues. V gave up 1 base and J gave up 7 bases; unmatched junction bases: 13.

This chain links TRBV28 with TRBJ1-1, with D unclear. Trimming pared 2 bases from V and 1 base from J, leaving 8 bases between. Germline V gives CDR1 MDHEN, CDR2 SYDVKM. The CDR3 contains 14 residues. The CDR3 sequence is CASSLTRKNTEAFF. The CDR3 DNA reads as TGTGCCAGCAGTTTAACGCGGAAGAACACTGAAGCTTTCTTT.

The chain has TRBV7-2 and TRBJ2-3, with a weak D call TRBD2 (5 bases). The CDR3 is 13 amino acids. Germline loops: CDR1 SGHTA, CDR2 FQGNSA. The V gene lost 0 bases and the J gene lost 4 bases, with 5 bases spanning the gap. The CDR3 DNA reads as TGTGCCAGCAGCTTAGCGGGAGCAGATACGCAGTATTTT. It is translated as CASSLAGADTQYF.

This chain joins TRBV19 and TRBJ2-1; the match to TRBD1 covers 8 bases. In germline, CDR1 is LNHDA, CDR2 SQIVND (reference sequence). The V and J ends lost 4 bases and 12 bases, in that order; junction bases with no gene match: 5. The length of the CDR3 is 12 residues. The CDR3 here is CASSNRGKAQFF. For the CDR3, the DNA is TGTGCCAGTAGTAACAGGGGGAAGGCGCAGTTCTTC. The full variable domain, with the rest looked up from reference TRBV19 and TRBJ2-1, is DGGITQSPKYLFRKEGQNVTLSCEQNLNHDAMYWYRQDPGQGLRLIYYSQIVNDFQKGDIAEGYSVSREKKESFPLTVTSAQKNPTAFYLCASSNRGKAQFFGPGTRLTVL.

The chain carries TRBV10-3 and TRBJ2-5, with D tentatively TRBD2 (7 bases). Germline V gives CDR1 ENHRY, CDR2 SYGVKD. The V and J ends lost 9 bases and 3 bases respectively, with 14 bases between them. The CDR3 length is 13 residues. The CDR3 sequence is CAIKGGPKETQYF. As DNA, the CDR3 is TGTGCCATAAAGGGGGGGCCTAAAGAGACCCAGTACTTC.

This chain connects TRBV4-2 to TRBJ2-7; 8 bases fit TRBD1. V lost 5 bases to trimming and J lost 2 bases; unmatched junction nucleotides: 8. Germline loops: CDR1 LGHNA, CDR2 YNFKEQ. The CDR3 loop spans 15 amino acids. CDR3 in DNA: TGTGCCAGCAGCGGTGAGGGGACAGGCACCTACGAGCAGTACTTC. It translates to CASSGEGTGTYEQYF.

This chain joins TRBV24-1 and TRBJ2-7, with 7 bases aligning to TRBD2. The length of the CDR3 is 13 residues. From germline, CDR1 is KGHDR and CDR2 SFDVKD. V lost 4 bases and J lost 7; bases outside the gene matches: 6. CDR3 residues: CATSDTPGGEQYF. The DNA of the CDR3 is TGTGCCACCAGTGACACTCCCGGGGGGGAGCAGTACTTC.

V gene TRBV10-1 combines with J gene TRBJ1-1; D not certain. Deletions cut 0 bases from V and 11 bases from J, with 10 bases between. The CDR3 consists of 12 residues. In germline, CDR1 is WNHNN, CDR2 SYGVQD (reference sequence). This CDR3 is CASSESLWPAFF. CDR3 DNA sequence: TGCGCCAGCAGTGAGTCGCTCTGGCCGGCTTTCTTT.

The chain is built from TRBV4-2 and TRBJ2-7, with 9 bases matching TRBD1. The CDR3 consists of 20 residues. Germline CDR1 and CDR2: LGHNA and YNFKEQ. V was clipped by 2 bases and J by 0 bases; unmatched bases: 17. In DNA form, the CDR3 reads TGTGCCAGCAGCCAACCTGGCGGGGACAGGGACCATTTCAGCTCCTACGAGCAGTACTTC. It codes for CASSQPGGDRDHFSSYEQYF.

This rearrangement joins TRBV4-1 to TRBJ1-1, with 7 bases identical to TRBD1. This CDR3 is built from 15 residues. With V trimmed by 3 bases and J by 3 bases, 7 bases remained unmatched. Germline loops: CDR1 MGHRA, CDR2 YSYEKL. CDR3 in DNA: TGCGCCAGCAGCCACCAAGGGGGCTCGGACACTGAAGCTTTCTTT. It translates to CASSHQGGSDTEAFF.

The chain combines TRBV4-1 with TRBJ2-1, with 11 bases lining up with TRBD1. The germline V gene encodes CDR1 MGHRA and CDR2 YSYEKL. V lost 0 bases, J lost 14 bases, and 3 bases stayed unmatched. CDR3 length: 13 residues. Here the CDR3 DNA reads TGCGCCAGCAGCCAAGATCGGGACAGGGGGAAGTTCTTC. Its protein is CASSQDRDRGKFF.